This T cell receptor beta chain appears in the sequencing data of a study of beta chain features in type 1 diabetes. Study-level findings and limits: Type 1 diabetes patients showed fewer insertions and more deletions at VDJ junctions. When Type 1 diabetes patients were examined, their TCRB CDR3s proved moderately but significantly shorter in all four CD4+ subsets. In comparison with healthy donors, patients had naive, central memory and Treg TCRB repertoires that appeared more similar.

Isolated RNA was reverse transcribed in full, so expressed TCRB transcripts were sequenced. The method was immunoSEQ multiplex PCR; TCRdb's version includes in-frame clones alone and lacks a portion of them. The data hold some 700,000 clones, with about an eighth observed a single time. Each of the CD4+ naive, central memory, regulatory and stem cell-like memory populations was sorted via CD45RO/CCR7/CD25/CD127/CD95/CD27. Populations isolated by sorting all had purity greater than 95%. For this clone: Its antigen is still unknown.

This TCR derives from a man between 18 and 35 years old with type 1 diabetes. Material for sequencing was naive CD4+ T cells from blood.

In DNA, the CDR3 is TGTGCCAGCAGCGCGAGCTCCTACGAGCAGTACTTC. Translating gives CASSASSYEQYF. The chain links TRBV7-9 to TRBJ2-5; D is unclear. Matching the DNA end better, TRBJ2-7 makes the J call doubtful. This CDR3 comprises 12 residues. Per germline, CDR1 SEHNR and CDR2 FQNEAQ (reference sequence).